What follows are 10 T cell receptor beta chains derived from one specimen sequenced in a study of OX40 agonist ivuxolimab in advanced cancers. Assay: immunoSEQ multiplex PCR; the TCRdb copy retains only in-frame clones and omits some. The table shows about 72,000 clones, with roughly nine tenths occurring only once. The source was CD4+ or CD8+ T cells sorted from blood, collected in a trial of the OX40 agonist ivuxolimab. The receptor source for this set is an adult with an advanced solid tumor such as melanoma, head and neck, liver or kidney cancer.

The chain joins TRBV18 to TRBJ2-7; tentatively, D is TRBD1 or TRBD2 (5 bases each). The germline V gene has CDR1 KGHSH and CDR2 LQKENI. V lost 1 base to trimming and J lost 2 bases, with 9 bases between them. This CDR3 has 14 residues. This CDR3 is CASSPRDGPYEQYF. CDR3 DNA: TGTGCCAGCTCACCACGGGACGGCCCCTACGAGCAGTACTTC.

CDR3 nucleotide sequence: TGTGCCATCAGTGAGGGGGTAGCGGGAGCGAACACCGGGGAGCTGTTTTTT. It encodes CAISEGVAGANTGELFF. J is TRBJ2-2 and V is TRBV10-3; 9 nucleotides agree with TRBD2. This CDR3 is 17 amino acids long. In germline, CDR1 is ENHRY, CDR2 SYGVKD. V shed 2 bases and J 0 bases; nucleotides not matched to a gene: 4.

V and J are TRBV9 and TRBJ2-1; no reliable D call. Germline V gives CDR1 SGDLS, CDR2 YYNGEE. The CDR3 runs 13 residues. Trimming took off 0 bases at V and 5 bases at J, with 6 bases between the two ends. The CDR3 sequence: CASSVGPHNEQFF. Written as DNA, the CDR3 is TGTGCCAGCAGCGTAGGCCCGCACAATGAGCAGTTCTTC.

The genes are TRBV19 and TRBJ1-5, with a tentative D call TRBD1 (6 bases). Trimming removed 8 bases at V and 7 bases at J, with 12 bases between. The CDR3 sequence is 12 residues long. The germline V gene has CDR1 LNHDA and CDR2 SQIVND (reference sequence). CDR3 coding DNA: TGTGCCAGTCGAACAGGGAACCAGCCCCAGCATTTT. Protein product: CASRTGNQPQHF.

This chain uses TRBV5-1 with TRBJ1-4, with D possibly TRBD1 on 6 matching bases. This CDR3 spans 16 amino acids. V was trimmed by 7 bases and J by 4 bases, leaving 20 bases between them. Looked up from germline, CDR1 is SGHRS and CDR2 is YFSETQ. CDR3 nucleotide sequence: TGCGCCAGCTCACAATCGGGGGGCTCCTATAATGAAAAACTGTTTTTT. This gives the protein CASSQSGGSYNEKLFF. The full variable domain, rest sourced from reference TRBV5-1 and TRBJ1-4, is KAGVTQTPRYLIKTRGQQVTLSCSPISGHRSVSWYQQTPGQGLQFLFEYFSETQRNKGNFPGRFSGRQFSNSRSEMNVSTLELGDSALYLCASSQSGGSYNEKLFFGSGTQLSVL.

The chain uses TRBV7-3 and TRBJ2-1; TRBD1 aligns across 8 bases. The CDR3 contains 12 residues. Germline CDR1 is SGHTA and CDR2 is FQGTGA. Trimming cost V 5 bases and J 10 bases; bases outside gene matches: 4. The CDR3 loop is CASSHGQGEQFF. The CDR3 DNA follows: TGTGCCAGCAGCCACGGACAGGGCGAGCAGTTCTTC.

This rearrangement joins TRBV21-1 to TRBJ2-7; TRBD1 is taken as the D call from the table, unchecked against the DNA. TRBV21-1 is given as a pseudogene. There are 14 residues in the CDR3. The CDR3 is CASSNGQGCYEQYF. In DNA, the CDR3 is TGTGCCAGCAGCAACGGACAGGGGTGCTACGAGCAGTACTTC.

This chain connects TRBV7-2 to TRBJ2-5, with D unclear. TRBJ2-7 explains the end of the DNA better; the J call may be wrong. The CDR3 extends over 12 amino acids. Germline CDR1 reads SGHTA; CDR2 reads FQGNSA. The CDR3 DNA sequence: TGTGCCAGCAGCCCGGTCCCCTACGAGCAGTACTTC. Its translation is CASSPVPYEQYF.

The rearrangement uses TRBV5-4 and TRBJ1-4; no definite D call. This CDR3 comprises 13 residues. Trimming pared 3 bases from V and 0 bases from J, leaving 3 bases between. Germline CDR1 and CDR2: SGHNT and YYREEE (reference sequence). As DNA, the CDR3 is TGTGCCAGCAGCTCGACAACTAATGAAAAACTGTTTTTT. Protein product: CASSSTTNEKLFF. Filled out from reference TRBV5-4 and TRBJ1-4, the complete variable domain reads ETGVTQSPTHLIKTRGQQVTLRCSSQSGHNTVSWYQQALGQGPQFIFQYYREEENGRGNFPPRFSGLQFPNYSSELNVNALELDDSALYLCASSSTTNEKLFFGSGTQLSVL.

The V gene is TRBV25-1, the J gene TRBJ1-1, with a possible D match to TRBD1 (6 bases). The length of the CDR3 is 15 residues. The V gene's germline CDR1 is MGHDK and CDR2 SYGVNS. The ends were cut back, 5 bases at V and 2 bases at J, with 15 bases in the middle. In DNA form, the CDR3 reads TGTGCCAGCAGTAAGTGGGGGGCCCGAAACACTGAAGCTTTCTTT. It specifies CASSKWGARNTEAFF. Based on the CDR3 plus reference TRBV25-1 and TRBJ1-1, the full variable domain is EADIYQTPRYLVIGTGKKITLECSQTMGHDKMYWYQQDPGMELHLIHYSYGVNSTEKGDLSSESTVSRIRTEHFPLTLESARPSHTSQYLCASSKWGARNTEAFFGQGTRLTVV.